Listed below are T cell receptor beta chains from one sample, sequenced in a study of T cells in Graves' hyperthyroidism and ophthalmopathy. TCRdb re-called the multiplex PCR reads with MiXCR, one entry per CDR3 protein. Of some 650,000 distinct CDR3 sequences in the sample, 16% are singletons; the top ten hold 2.5% to 4%. The sample consisted of blood. All receptors come from a woman in her thirties or forties with Graves' ophthalmopathy. Both conserved end residues are part of each CDR3. Each record gives: CDR3 length, J gene, V gene, D gene, CDR3 protein. A D gene is named only where the DNA matches it firmly.

length: 14
J: TRBJ2-3
V: TRBV7-7
D: TRBD2
CDR3: CASSLAGTPDTQYF

length: 13
J: TRBJ1-1
V: TRBV7-9
D: TRBD1
CDR3: CASSLPGQVEAFF

length: 14
J: TRBJ2-3
V: TRBV27
D: NA
CDR3: CASSLRDSADTQYF

length: 15
J: TRBJ2-3
V: TRBV6-5
D: NA
CDR3: CASSYTEQGPDTQYF

length: 16
J: TRBJ2-1
V: TRBV24-1
D: TRBD2
CDR3: CATSALGLAGINEQFF

length: 17
J: TRBJ2-3
V: TRBV20-1
D: TRBD2
CDR3: CSAISSGSGGAVDTQYF

length: 15
J: TRBJ2-1
V: TRBV2
D: TRBD2
CDR3: CASRRTGTSNNEQFF

length: 14
J: TRBJ2-7
V: TRBV2
D: NA
CDR3: CASSARDITYEQYF

length: 16
J: TRBJ1-3
V: TRBV5-1
D: TRBD1
CDR3: CASSTGTVNSGNTIYF

length: 16
J: TRBJ1-6
V: TRBV24-1
D: TRBD1
CDR3: CATSEVQGIRPSPLHF

length: 15
J: TRBJ1-5
V: TRBV16
D: NA
CDR3: CASSQSLADYQPQHF

length: 13
J: TRBJ1-1
V: TRBV19
D: NA
CDR3: CASSTRLDTEAFF

length: 15
J: TRBJ1-1
V: TRBV20-1
D: NA
CDR3: CSAREERGVNTEAFF

length: 15
J: TRBJ2-3
V: TRBV10-3
D: TRBD2
CDR3: CAISEPGLAADTQYF

length: 15
J: TRBJ1-6
V: TRBV12-3/TRBV12-4
D: TRBD1
CDR3: CASSARQGWHSPLHF

length: 13
J: TRBJ2-2
V: TRBV27
D: TRBD1
CDR3: CASSTGQGGELFF

length: 14
J: TRBJ2-7
V: TRBV12-3/TRBV12-4
D: NA
CDR3: CASSLVRGSYEQYF

length: 17
J: TRBJ2-1
V: TRBV30
D: NA
CDR3: CAWSANPRGRAYNEQFF

length: 14
J: TRBJ2-1
V: TRBV27
D: TRBD2
CDR3: CASKGLAGINEQFF

length: 15
J: TRBJ2-7
V: TRBV6-1
D: NA
CDR3: CASSTAGASAYEQYF

length: 15
J: TRBJ2-7
V: TRBV11-2
D: TRBD1
CDR3: CASSKIQGAIYEQYF

length: 15
J: TRBJ1-1
V: TRBV3-1
D: TRBD1
CDR3: CASSLPGGPYTEAFF

length: 15
J: TRBJ2-3
V: TRBV5-1
D: TRBD2
CDR3: CASSFSSGSPDTQYF

length: 15
J: TRBJ2-7
V: TRBV7-2
D: NA
CDR3: CASSLGTDSSYEQYF

length: 14
J: TRBJ2-1
V: TRBV7-2
D: NA
CDR3: CASSRRMLYNEQFF

length: 14
J: TRBJ2-5
V: TRBV5-1
D: NA
CDR3: CASRLDRNQETQYF

length: 17
J: TRBJ2-3
V: TRBV5-4
D: TRBD2
CDR3: CASSSFLLAGGRGTQYF